The T cell receptor (beta chain) under discussion was sequenced for a study of blood T cell repertoires in COVID-19 (dated by TCRdb to 2018 to 2020). Looking at the study overall: Samples covering the acute and convalescent phases of COVID-19 were provided by collaborators in the United States, Italy and Spain. The prospective study material was composed of cDNA or gDNA derived from T cells, B-cell-depleted T cells, or PBMCs. Deeply sampled blood TCRbeta repertoires from subjects exposed to, actively infected with, or recovered from COVID-19 were included in the dataset. The repertoires were released in a freely available public database meant as a resource for research on the immune response to SARS-CoV-2. Samples were obtained from the ongoing ImmuneRACE study (first 160 participants) and from about 1,300 subjects provided by 6 global collaborators. Sample metadata almost always included a de-identified subject ID, COVID-19 status, age in years and sex. Where available, HLA class I and class II types were obtained from metadata supplied by the sample provider rather than from assay-based typing. General findings and caveats noted by the study authors: Clinical and demographic metadata were provided uncurated, with the amount varying by source and participant.

The immunoSEQ Assay, a bias-controlled multiplex PCR, was used to amplify TCRbeta CDR3 regions from genomic DNA. In the paper's pipeline: Within the assay, amplification of reference gene primers was used to estimate how many nucleated cells each sample contained. To quantify the absolute abundance of each unique TCRbeta CDR3 rearrangement, sequence reads were collapsed and filtered. For each sample, productive Simpson clonality was calculated as the square root of Simpson's diversity index over productive rearrangements. The source is immuneACCESS, and TCRdb retained only in-frame sequences with V and J called. Part of the clones is not carried over; for the studies checked, unresolved V genes explain less than half of this, and the remainder is unexplained. V and J calls and clone size come straight from that table; D and trimming were deduced from the DNA. Within this sample are fewer than 250,000 clones, with approximately 90% of them counted one time only. The ten largest clones take up around 2.6% of the sample.

Comments on this clone: Its antigen remains unidentified. It has no much larger one-base neighbor in the sample; base qualities were not kept.

The CDR3 starts with the cysteine, ends with the phenylalanine, and has 13 residues. Just CDR3 DNA is preserved here, 39 bases in frame from base 1. Trimming takes 1 base from V and 2 bases from J, and the germline ends sit 5 bases apart. In the prospective study, participants were about 18 to 95 years old, resided in fewer than 25 geographic areas of the United States, and were enrolled through a virtual design. In the prospective study, participants were assigned to cohorts based on the clinical history participants reported in a screening survey and a study questionnaire. In the prospective study, mobile phlebotomists collected whole blood, serum and a nasopharyngeal or oropharyngeal swab from each participant. Prospective study participants could optionally give additional blood draws and questionnaires over an approximately two-month period. Before DNA extraction, prospective study blood samples were shipped either frozen or at room temperature.

The chain is assembled from TRBV12-3 or TRBV12-4 and TRBJ1-2; the D gene identity is not certain. Specimen: PBMCs or T cells enriched from blood (not recorded which). The sequence was obtained from a woman younger than 45 with acute COVID-19. DNA sequence: TGTGCCAGCAGTTTAGTCTTGAACTATGGCTACACCTTC. Its translation is CASSLVLNYGYTF.